This is a list of T cell receptor beta chains from one sample in a study of cytomegalovirus exposure and HLA in healthy donors. TCRdb keeps only in-frame clones here, not all; method: immunoSEQ multiplex PCR. The sample lists fewer than 200,000 clones, 75% to 90% seen once, with more than 15% in the top ten. The specimen sequenced was PBMCs. Receptor source: a man aged 18 to 35 in good health and CMV-seropositive. The conserved cysteine and the conserved F or W are not part of the CDR3 here. Clone size is given for some rows only: seen once, a few or many times, or a class if the clone is expanded.

v_call	clone_size	j_call	cdr3_aa
TRBV19	.	TRBJ2-7	ASSVTGTNSYEQY
TRBV9	.	TRBJ2-1	ASSVIAGGSYNEQF
TRBV5-1	.	TRBJ2-2	ASSQSTGTSNTGELF
TRBV19	.	TRBJ2-1	ASKGSSGNEQF
TRBV19	.	TRBJ2-3	ASSILAGAPDTQY
TRBV2	once	TRBJ2-1	ASSDPAGGPKDNEQF
TRBV9	.	TRBJ2-5	ASSPSPGTVVQETQY
TRBV28	.	TRBJ1-2	ASSLVGDSNYGYT
TRBV2	.	TRBJ2-1	ASTTDTWGLAGSSYNEQF
TRBV9	.	TRBJ2-2	ASSVTSGGPPNTGELF
TRBV7-2	.	TRBJ2-3	ASRWTGQVPDTQY
TRBV27	.	TRBJ2-7	ASSLSGQGSYEQY
TRBV9	.	TRBJ2-2	ASSPGLTGELF
TRBV28	.	TRBJ2-3	ASSLQDSYTDTQY
TRBV30	.	TRBJ1-2	ARDRGRFGYT
TRBV2	.	TRBJ1-2	ASSGTYRGGYGYT
TRBV28	.	TRBJ2-7	ASSLFGGGAYEQY
TRBV9	few	TRBJ1-4	ASSGSGGRGEKLF
TRBV27	.	TRBJ1-1	ASSSFPGQVAF
TRBV7-2	.	TRBJ1-5	ASSPGPHGKPQH
TRBV30	.	TRBJ2-7	AWSWQGNEQY
TRBV28	.	TRBJ2-5	ASLTVAQETQY
TRBV29-1	.	TRBJ2-2	SVVFASGRLGELF
TRBV6-6	.	TRBJ1-5	ASRTGLNQPQH
TRBV6-1	.	TRBJ2-4	ASTQGTNIQY
TRBV25-1	.	TRBJ2-1	ASARTEYNEQF
TRBV4-1	.	TRBJ2-1	ASSQAGNEQF
TRBV5-1	.	TRBJ2-7	ASSLGAPQAEQY
TRBV27	.	TRBJ2-7	ASSLGGLPYEQY
TRBV28	.	TRBJ2-5	ASTTGPGAQY
TRBV29-1	.	TRBJ2-5	SVEERSGLAGGETQY
TRBV28	.	TRBJ1-3	ASSYTGGVLDTIY
TRBV30	.	TRBJ1-1	AWDRGKAF
TRBV9	.	TRBJ2-1	ASSGDRGLYNEQF
TRBV9	.	TRBJ1-1	ASSAPQGAAEAF
TRBV4-1	.	TRBJ2-1	ASSQGSFNEQF
TRBV5-1	.	TRBJ2-1	ASSLGSYNEQF
TRBV2	.	TRBJ2-3	ASSRGTDTQY
TRBV5-1	.	TRBJ2-3	ASSQMAGTDGDTQY
TRBV30	.	TRBJ1-5	AWTGGPNQPQH
TRBV2	.	TRBJ1-1	ASSDMGATEAF
TRBV4-1	.	TRBJ2-1	ASSLGGNGLNEQF
TRBV7-9	few	TRBJ2-7	ASSSRGPYEQY
TRBV5-1	.	TRBJ2-1	ASSSDRNNEQF
TRBV6-1	.	TRBJ2-1	ASSDLPGQASYNEQF
TRBV5-4	.	TRBJ2-7	ASSIQGLAGNHQY